This T cell receptor (beta chain) derives from a study of blood T cell repertoires in COVID-19. Profiling relied on immunoSEQ multiplex PCR, and the TCRdb table lists in-frame clones only, not all of them. The sample shows approximately 170,000 clones, around four fifths of them seen only once. The CDR3 totals 22 residues. V lost 3 bases and J 0 bases, leaving 30 bases between the germline ends. The germline V gene encodes CDR1 MNHEY and CDR2 SMNVEV (reference sequence). The specimen sequenced was PBMCs or T cells enriched from blood (not recorded which). The receptor was derived from a woman aged 45-60 years who had recovered from COVID-19. The gene calls are TRBV27 and TRBJ1-5; tentative D call: TRBD1 (5 bases). CDR3 sequence reads: CASSLVSPTPVGRGSSNQPQHF. As DNA, the CDR3 is TGTGCCAGCAGTTTGGTTTCGCCGACCCCAGTCGGGAGGGGAAGTAGCAATCAGCCCCAGCATTTT.